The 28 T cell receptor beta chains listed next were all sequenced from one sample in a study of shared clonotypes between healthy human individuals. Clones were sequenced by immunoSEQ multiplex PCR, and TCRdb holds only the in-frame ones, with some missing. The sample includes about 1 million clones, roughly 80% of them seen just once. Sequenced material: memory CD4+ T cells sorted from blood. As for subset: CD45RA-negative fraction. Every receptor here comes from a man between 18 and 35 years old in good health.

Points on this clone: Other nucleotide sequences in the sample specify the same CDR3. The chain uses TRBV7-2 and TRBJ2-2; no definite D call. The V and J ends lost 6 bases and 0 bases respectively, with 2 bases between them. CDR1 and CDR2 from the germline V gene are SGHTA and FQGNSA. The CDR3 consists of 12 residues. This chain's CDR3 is CASSPNTGELFF. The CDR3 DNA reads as TGTGCCAGCAGTCCGAACACCGGGGAGCTGTTTTTT.

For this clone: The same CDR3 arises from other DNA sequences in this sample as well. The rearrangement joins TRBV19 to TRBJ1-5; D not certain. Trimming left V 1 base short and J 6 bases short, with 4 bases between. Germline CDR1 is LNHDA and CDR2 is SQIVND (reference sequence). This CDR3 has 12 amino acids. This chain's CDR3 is CASSIGFQPQHF. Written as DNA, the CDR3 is TGTGCCAGTAGTATAGGTTTTCAGCCCCAGCATTTT.

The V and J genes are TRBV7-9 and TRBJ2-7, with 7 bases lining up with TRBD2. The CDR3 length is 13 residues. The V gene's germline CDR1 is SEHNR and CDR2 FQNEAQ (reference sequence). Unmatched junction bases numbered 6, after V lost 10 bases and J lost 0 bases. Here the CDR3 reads CAIGEGSSYEQYF. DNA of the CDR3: TGTGCCATAGGGGAGGGTAGCTCCTACGAGCAGTACTTC. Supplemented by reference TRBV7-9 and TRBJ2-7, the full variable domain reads DTGVSQNPRHKITKRGQNVTFRCDPISEHNRLYWYRQTLGQGPEFLTYFQNEAQLEKSRLLSDRFSAERPKGSFSTLEIQRTEQGDSAMYLCAIGEGSSYEQYFGPGTRLTVT.

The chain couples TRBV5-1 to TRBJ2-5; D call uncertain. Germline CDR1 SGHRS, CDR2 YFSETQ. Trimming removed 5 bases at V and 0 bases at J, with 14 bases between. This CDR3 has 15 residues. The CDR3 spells CASSSPASYQETQYF. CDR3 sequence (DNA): TGCGCCAGCAGTAGTCCAGCTTCGTACCAAGAGACCCAGTACTTC.

In DNA form, the CDR3 reads TGTGCCAGCAGCTTTGCCGACAGACAGAACACTGAAGCTTTCTTT. This sequence encodes CASSFADRQNTEAFF. J is TRBJ1-1 and V is TRBV5-4, with D possibly being TRBD1 (5 bases). Per germline, CDR1 SGHNT and CDR2 YYREEE (reference sequence). V was trimmed by 2 bases and J by 1 base, leaving 12 bases between them. The CDR3 has 15 residues.

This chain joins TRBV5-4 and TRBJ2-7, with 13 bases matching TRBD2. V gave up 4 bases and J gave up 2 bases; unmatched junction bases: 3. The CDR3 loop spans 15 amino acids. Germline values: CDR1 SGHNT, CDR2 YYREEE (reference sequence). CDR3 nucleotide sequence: TGTGCCAGCAGCATGGGACTAGCGGGAACCTACGAGCAGTACTTC. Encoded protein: CASSMGLAGTYEQYF.

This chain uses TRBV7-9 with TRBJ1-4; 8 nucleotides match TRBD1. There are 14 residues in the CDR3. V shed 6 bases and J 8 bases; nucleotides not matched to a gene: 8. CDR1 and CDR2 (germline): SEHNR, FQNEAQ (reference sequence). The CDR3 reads CASSSRGREEKLFF. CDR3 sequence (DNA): TGTGCCAGCAGTTCCAGGGGGCGAGAGGAAAAACTGTTTTTT.

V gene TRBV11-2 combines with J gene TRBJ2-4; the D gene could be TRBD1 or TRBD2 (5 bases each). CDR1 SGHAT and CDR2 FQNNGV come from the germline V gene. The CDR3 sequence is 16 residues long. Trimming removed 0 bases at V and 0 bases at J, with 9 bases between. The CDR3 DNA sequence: TGTGCCAGCAGCTTAGAGGGACGGCTAGCCAAAAACATTCAGTACTTC. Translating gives CASSLEGRLAKNIQYF. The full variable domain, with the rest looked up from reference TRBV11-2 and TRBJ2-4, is EAGVAQSPRYKIIEKRQSVAFWCNPISGHATLYWYQQILGQGPKLLIQFQNNGVVDDSQLPKDRFSAERLKGVDSTLKIQPAKLEDSAVYLCASSLEGRLAKNIQYFGAGTRLSVL.

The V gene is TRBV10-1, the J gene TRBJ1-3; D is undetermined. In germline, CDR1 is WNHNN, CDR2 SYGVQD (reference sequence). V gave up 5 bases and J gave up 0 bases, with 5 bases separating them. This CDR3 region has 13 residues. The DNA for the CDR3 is TGCGCCAGCAGTCAAAGCTCTGGAAACACCATATATTTT. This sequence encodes CASSQSSGNTIYF.

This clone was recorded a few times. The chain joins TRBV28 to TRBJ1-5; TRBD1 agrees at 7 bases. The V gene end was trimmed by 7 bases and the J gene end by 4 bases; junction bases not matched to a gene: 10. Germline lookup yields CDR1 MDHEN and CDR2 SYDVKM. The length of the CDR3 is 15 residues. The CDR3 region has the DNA TGTGCCAGCACCTTCGACGGGACAGCTAATCAGCCCCAGCATTTT. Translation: CASTFDGTANQPQHF.

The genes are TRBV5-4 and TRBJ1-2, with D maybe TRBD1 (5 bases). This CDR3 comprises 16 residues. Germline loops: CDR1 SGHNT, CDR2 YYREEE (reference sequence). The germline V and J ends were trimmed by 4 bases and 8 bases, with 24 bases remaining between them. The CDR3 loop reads CASSPVQGSAEGGYTF. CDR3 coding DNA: TGTGCCAGCAGCCCGGTGCAGGGTTCCGCCGAGGGGGGCTACACCTTC.

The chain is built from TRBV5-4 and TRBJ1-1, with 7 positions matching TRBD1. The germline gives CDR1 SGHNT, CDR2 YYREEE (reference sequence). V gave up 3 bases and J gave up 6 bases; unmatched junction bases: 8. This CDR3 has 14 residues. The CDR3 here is CASSSQGGFPEAFF. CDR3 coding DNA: TGTGCCAGCAGCTCGCAGGGGGGTTTCCCTGAAGCTTTCTTT. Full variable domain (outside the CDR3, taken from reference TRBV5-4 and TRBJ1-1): ETGVTQSPTHLIKTRGQQVTLRCSSQSGHNTVSWYQQALGQGPQFIFQYYREEENGRGNFPPRFSGLQFPNYSSELNVNALELDDSALYLCASSSQGGFPEAFFGQGTRLTVV.

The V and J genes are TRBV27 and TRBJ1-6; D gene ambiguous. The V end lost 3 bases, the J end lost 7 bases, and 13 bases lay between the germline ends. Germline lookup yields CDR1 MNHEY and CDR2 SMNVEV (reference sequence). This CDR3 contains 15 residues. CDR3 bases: TGTGCCAGCAGTTTGCGTGCAGGATTAAATTCACCCCTCCACTTT. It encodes CASSLRAGLNSPLHF.

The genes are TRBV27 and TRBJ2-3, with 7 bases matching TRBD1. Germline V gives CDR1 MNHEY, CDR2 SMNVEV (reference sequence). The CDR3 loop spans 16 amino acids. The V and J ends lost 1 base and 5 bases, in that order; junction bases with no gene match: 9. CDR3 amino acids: CASSLLPGQILDTQYF. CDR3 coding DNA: TGTGCCAGCAGTTTATTACCGGGACAGATACTAGATACGCAGTATTTT.

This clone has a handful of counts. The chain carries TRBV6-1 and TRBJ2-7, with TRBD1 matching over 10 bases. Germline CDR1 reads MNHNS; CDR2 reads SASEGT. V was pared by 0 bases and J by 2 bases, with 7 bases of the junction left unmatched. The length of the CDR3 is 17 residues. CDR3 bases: TGTGCCAGCAGTGAAGCTGGGGGGACAGGGGTGGCCTACGAGCAGTACTTC. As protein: CASSEAGGTGVAYEQYF.

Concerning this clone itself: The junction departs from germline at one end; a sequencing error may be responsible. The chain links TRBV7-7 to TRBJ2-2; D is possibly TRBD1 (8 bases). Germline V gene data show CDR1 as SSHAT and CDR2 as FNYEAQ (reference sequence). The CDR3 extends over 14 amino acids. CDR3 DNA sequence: TGTGCTAGCAGCCGGACAGGGAGGGCCGGGGAGCTGTTTTTT. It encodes CASSRTGRAGELFF.

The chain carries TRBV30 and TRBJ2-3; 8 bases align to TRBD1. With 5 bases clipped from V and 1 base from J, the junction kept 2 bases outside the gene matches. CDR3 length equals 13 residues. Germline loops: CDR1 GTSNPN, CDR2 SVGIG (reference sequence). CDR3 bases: TGTGCCTGGGGACAGGGAGGCACAGATACGCAGTATTTT. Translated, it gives CAWGQGGTDTQYF. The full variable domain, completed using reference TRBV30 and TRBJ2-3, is SQTIHQWPATLVQPVGSPLSLECTVEGTSNPNLYWYRQAAGRGLQLLFYSVGIGQISSEVPQNLSASRPQDRQFILSSKKLLLSDSGFYLCAWGQGGTDTQYFGPGTRLTVL.

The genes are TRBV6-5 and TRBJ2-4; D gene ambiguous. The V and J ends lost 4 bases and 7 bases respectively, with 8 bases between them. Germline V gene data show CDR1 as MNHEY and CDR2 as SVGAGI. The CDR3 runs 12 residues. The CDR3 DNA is TGTGCCAGCAGTTCCGCAAATAACATTCAGTACTTC. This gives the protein CASSSANNIQYF.

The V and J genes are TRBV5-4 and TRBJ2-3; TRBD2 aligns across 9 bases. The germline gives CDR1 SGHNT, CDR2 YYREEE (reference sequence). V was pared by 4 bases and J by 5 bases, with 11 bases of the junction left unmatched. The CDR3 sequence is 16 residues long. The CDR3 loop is CASSLVAGVKRDTQYF. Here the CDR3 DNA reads TGTGCCAGCAGCCTTGTAGCGGGAGTGAAGCGAGATACGCAGTATTTT.

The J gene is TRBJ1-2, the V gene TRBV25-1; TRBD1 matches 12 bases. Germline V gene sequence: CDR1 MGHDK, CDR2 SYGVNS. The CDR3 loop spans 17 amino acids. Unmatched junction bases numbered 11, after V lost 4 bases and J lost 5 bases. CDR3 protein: CASSGEGTGGYNYGYTF. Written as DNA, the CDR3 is TGTGCCAGCAGTGGGGAAGGGACAGGGGGCTATAATTATGGCTACACCTTC.

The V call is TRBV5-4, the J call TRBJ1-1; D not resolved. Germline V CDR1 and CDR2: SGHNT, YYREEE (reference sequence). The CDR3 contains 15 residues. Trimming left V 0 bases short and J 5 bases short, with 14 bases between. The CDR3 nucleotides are TGTGCCAGCAGCTTGGACGAGAGCCCTGGAACTGAAGCTTTCTTT. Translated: CASSLDESPGTEAFF.

CDR3 DNA: TGCGCCAGCAGTGAAGGGACGCCCGGCGGACCCCTCCACTTT. The encoded protein is CASSEGTPGGPLHF. The V gene is TRBV10-1, the J gene TRBJ1-6, with D tentatively TRBD1 (5 bases). CDR1 and CDR2 from the germline V gene are WNHNN and SYGVQD (reference sequence). This CDR3 has 14 amino acids. The V end was cut by 3 bases, the J end by 12 bases, with 15 bases between.

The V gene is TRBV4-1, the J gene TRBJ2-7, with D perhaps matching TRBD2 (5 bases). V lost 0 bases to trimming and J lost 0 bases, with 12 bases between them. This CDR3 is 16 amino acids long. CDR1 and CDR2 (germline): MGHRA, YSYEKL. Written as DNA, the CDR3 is TGCGCCAGCAGCCAAGATCGGGGATCAAACTCCTACGAGCAGTACTTC. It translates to CASSQDRGSNSYEQYF.

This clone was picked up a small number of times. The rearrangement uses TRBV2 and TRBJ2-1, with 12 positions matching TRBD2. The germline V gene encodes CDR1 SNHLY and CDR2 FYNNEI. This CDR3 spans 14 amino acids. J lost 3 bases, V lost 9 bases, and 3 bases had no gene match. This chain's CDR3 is CARRTSGNYNEQFF. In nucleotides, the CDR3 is TGTGCCAGGAGGACTAGCGGGAACTACAATGAGCAGTTCTTC.

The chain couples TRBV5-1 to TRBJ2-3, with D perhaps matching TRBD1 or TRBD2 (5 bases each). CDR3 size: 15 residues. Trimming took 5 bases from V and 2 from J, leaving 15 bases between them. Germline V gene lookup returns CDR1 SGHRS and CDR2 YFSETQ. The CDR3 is CASSLGGTFTDTQYF. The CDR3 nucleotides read TGCGCCAGCAGTTTAGGTGGGACCTTCACAGATACGCAGTATTTT.

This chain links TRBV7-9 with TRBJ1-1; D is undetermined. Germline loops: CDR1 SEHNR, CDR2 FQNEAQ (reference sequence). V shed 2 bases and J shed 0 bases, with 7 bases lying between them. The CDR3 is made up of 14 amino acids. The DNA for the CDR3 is TGTGCCAGCAGCTTAAGGGCACTGAACACTGAAGCTTTCTTT. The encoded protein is CASSLRALNTEAFF.

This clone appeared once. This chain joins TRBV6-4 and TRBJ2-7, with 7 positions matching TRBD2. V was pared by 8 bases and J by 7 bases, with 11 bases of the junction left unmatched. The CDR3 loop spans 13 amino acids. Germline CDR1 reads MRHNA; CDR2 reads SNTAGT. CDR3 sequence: CASPPYLGGEQYF. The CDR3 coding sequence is TGTGCCAGCCCCCCATATTTGGGGGGGGAGCAGTACTTC.

The CDR3 DNA is TGTGCCATCAGTGAGTCAGGGCTCTCTGGGGCCAACGTCCTGACTTTC. Translated: CAISESGLSGANVLTF. The chain couples TRBV10-3 to TRBJ2-6; D is unresolved. The V and J ends lost 0 bases and 0 bases respectively, with 6 bases between them. The germline V gene has CDR1 ENHRY and CDR2 SYGVKD. The CDR3 is 16 residues long.